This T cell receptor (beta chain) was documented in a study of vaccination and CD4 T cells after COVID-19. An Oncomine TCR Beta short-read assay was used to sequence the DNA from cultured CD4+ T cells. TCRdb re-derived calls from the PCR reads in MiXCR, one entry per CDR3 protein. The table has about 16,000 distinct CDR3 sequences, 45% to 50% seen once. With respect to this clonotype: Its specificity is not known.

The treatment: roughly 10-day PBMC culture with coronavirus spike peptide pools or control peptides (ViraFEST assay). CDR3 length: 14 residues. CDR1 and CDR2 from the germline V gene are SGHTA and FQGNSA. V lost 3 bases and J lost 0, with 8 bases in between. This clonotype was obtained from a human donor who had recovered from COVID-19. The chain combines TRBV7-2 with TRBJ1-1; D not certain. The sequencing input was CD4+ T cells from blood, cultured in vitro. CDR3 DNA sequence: TGTGCCAGCAGCTTGAGAAGTCTGAACACTGAAGCTTTCTTT. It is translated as CASSLRSLNTEAFF. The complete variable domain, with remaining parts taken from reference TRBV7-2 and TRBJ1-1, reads GAGVSQSPSNKVTEKGKDVELRCDPISGHTALYWYRQSLGQGLEFLIYFQGNSAPDKSGLPSDRFSAERTGGSVSTLTIQRTQQEDSAVYLCASSLRSLNTEAFFGQGTRLTVV.